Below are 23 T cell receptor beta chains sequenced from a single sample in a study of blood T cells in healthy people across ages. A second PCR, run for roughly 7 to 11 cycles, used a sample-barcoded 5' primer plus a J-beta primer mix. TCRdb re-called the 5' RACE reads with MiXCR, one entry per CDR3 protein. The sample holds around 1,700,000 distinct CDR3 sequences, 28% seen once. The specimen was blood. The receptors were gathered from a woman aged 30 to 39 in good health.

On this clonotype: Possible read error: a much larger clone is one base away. In DNA, the CDR3 is TGTGCCAGCAGCAGAAGCGAGGGAAACATTCAGTACTTC. Translated: CASSRSEGNIQYF. The chain is built from TRBV6-6 and TRBJ2-4; D possibly corresponds to TRBD2 (5 bases). Trimming stripped 6 bases from V and 6 bases from J, with 12 bases between. The CDR3 spans 13 residues. The germline gives CDR1 MNHNY, CDR2 SVGAGI (reference sequence).

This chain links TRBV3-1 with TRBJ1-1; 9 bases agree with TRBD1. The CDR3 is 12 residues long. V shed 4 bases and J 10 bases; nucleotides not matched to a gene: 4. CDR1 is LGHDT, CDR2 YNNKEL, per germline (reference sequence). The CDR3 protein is CASSPPTGGAFF. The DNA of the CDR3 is TGTGCCAGCAGCCCTCCGACAGGGGGAGCTTTCTTT.

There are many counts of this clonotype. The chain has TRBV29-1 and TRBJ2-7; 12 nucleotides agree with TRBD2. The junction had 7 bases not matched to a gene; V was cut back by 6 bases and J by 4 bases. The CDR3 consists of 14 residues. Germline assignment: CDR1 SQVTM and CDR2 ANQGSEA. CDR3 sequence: CSVRRLAGVYEQYF. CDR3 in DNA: TGCAGCGTCAGGCGACTAGCGGGGGTATACGAGCAGTACTTC.

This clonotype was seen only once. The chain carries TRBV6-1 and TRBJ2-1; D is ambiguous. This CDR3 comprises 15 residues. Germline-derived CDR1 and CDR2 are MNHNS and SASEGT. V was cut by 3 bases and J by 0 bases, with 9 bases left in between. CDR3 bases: TGTGCCAGCAGTGATAGACTGAGCTCCTACAATGAGCAGTTCTTC. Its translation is CASSDRLSSYNEQFF.

The CDR3 here is CSVGPRLSYNEQFF. The CDR3 DNA is TGCAGCGTGGGCCCACGACTCTCCTACAATGAGCAGTTCTTC. This chain connects TRBV29-1 to TRBJ2-1; no firm D call. V shed 6 bases and J shed 0 bases, with 12 bases lying between them. From germline, CDR1 is SQVTM and CDR2 ANQGSEA. This CDR3 comprises 14 residues.

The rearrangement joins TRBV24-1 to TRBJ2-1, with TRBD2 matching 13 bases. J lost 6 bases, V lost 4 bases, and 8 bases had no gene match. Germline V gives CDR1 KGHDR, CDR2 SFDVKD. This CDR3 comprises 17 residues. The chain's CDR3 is CATSDTMTSGGTNEQFF. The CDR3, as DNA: TGTGCCACCAGTGACACTATGACTAGCGGGGGGACCAATGAGCAGTTCTTC.

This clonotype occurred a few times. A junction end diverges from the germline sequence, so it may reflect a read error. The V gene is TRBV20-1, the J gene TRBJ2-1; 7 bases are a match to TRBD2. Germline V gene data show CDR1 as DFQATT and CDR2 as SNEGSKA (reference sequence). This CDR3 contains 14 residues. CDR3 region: CSAMSLAAYNEQFF. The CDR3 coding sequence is TGCAGTGCTATGTCCCTAGCGGCCTATAATGAGCAGTTCTTC.

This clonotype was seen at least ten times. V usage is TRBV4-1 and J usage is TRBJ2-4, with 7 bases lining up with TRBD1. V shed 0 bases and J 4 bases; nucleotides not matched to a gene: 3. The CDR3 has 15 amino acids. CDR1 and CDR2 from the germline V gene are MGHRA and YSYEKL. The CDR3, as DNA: TGCGCCAGCAGCCAAGATGCGGACAGGAAAAACATTCAGTACTTC. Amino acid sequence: CASSQDADRKNIQYF.

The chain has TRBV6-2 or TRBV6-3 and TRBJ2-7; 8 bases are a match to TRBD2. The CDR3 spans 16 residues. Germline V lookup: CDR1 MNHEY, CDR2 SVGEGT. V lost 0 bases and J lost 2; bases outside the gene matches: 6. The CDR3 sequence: CASSYSRTSNAYEQYF. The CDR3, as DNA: TGTGCCAGCAGTTACTCAAGGACTAGCAACGCCTACGAGCAGTACTTC.

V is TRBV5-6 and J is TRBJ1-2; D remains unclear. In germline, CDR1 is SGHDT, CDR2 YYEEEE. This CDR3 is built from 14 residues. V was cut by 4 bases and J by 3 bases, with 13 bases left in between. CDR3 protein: CASSAYGVDYGYTF. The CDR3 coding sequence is TGTGCCAGCAGCGCTTACGGGGTAGACTATGGCTACACCTTC.

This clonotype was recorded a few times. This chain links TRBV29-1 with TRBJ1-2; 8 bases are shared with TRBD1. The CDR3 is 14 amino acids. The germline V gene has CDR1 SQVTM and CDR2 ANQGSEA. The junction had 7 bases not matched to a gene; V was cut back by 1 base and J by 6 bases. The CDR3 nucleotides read TGCAGCGTTGAAGGACCCAGGGGGCGGGATGGCTACACCTTC. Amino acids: CSVEGPRGRDGYTF.

Here the CDR3 reads CASSWGIGTYEQYF. The CDR3 DNA is TGTGCCAGCAGTTGGGGAATTGGGACCTACGAGCAGTACTTC. The chain couples TRBV12-3 or TRBV12-4 to TRBJ2-7; no clear D gene. The V end lost 4 bases, the J end lost 2 bases, and 12 bases lay between the germline ends. This CDR3 is 14 amino acids long.

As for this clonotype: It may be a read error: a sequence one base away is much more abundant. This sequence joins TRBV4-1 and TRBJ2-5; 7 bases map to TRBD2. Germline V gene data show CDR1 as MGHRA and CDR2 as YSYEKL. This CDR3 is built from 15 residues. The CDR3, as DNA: TGCACCAGCAGCCAAGATGGCGGGAGACAAGAGACCCAGTACTTC. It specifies CTSSQDGGRQETQYF.

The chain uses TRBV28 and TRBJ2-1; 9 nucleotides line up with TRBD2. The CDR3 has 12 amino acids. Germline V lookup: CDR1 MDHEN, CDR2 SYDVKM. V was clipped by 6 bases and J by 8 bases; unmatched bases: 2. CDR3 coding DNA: TGTGCCAGCAGGGCGGGAGGGCATGAGCAGTTCTTC. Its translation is CASRAGGHEQFF.

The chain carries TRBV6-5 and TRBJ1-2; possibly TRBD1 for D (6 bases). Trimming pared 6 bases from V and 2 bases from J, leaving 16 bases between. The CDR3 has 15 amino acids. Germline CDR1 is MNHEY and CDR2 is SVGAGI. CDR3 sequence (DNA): TGTGCCAGCAGCTACGGGGGCCGCCTAAACTATGGCTACACCTTC. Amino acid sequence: CASSYGGRLNYGYTF.

CDR3 in amino acids: CASNDLGHGSYEQYF. Written as DNA, the CDR3 is TGTGCCAGCAACGACCTGGGACACGGAAGCTACGAGCAGTACTTC. The rearrangement links TRBV6-2 or TRBV6-3 to TRBJ2-7; TRBD1 might be the D (6 bases). Germline CDR1 is MNHEY and CDR2 is SVGEGT. The ends were cut back, 7 bases at V and 3 bases at J, with 19 bases in the middle. The length of the CDR3 is 15 residues.

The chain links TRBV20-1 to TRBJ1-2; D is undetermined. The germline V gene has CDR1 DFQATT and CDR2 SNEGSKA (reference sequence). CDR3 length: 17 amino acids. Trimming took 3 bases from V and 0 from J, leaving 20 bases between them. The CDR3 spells CSARAPERGPPNYGYTF. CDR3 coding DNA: TGCAGTGCTAGGGCTCCCGAGAGAGGCCCACCTAACTATGGCTACACCTTC.

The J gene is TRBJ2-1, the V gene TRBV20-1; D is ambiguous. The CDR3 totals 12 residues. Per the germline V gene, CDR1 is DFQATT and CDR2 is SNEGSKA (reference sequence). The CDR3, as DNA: TGCAGGGCCCGGACGGCCCCCAATGAGCAGTTCTTC. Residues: CRARTAPNEQFF.

The CDR3 protein is CSARDPSSSAEAFF. The CDR3, as DNA: TGCAGTGCTAGAGATCCTAGTAGTAGCGCTGAAGCTTTCTTT. The rearrangement links TRBV20-1 to TRBJ1-1; D is uncertain. The V end was cut by 0 bases, the J end by 6 bases, with 14 bases between. This CDR3 contains 14 residues. CDR1 and CDR2 (germline): DFQATT, SNEGSKA (reference sequence).

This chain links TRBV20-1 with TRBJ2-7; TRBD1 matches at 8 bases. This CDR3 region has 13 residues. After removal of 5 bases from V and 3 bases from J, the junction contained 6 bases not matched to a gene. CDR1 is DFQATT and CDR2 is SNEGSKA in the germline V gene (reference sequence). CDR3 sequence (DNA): TGCAGTGCTGACGTGACAGGGGACTACGAGCAGTACTTC. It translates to CSADVTGDYEQYF.

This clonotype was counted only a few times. In DNA, the CDR3 is TGTGCCAGCAGTGAGACTGCACATGGCTACACCTTC. Translated: CASSETAHGYTF. The chain employs TRBV2 and TRBJ1-2; the D is unclear. Trimming took 3 bases from V and 6 from J, leaving 8 bases between them. The CDR3 totals 12 residues. CDR1 and CDR2 from the germline V gene are SNHLY and FYNNEI.

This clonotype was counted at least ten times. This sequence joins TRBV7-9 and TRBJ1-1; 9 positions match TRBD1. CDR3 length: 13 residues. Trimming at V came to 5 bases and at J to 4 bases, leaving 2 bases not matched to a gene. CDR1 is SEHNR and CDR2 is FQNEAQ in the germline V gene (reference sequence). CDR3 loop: CASSGTGFTEAFF. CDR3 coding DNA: TGTGCCAGCAGCGGGACAGGGTTCACTGAAGCTTTCTTT.

The CDR3 here is CASKPTLLSSYNEQYF. The CDR3 DNA reads TGTGCCAGCAAACCTACCCTGTTAAGCTCCTACAATGAGCAGTACTTC. This rearrangement joins TRBV7-6 to TRBJ2-7; D gene ambiguous. V was trimmed by 7 bases and J by 7 bases, leaving 26 bases between them. The CDR3 length is 16 residues. CDR1 is SGHVS, CDR2 FNYEAQ, per germline.